This TCR beta chain was sequenced in a study of blood T cell repertoires in COVID-19. Per the study methods: Researchers report that nucleated cell counts were estimated from reference gene primer amplification. The repertoire was sequenced with immunoSEQ multiplex PCR; TCRdb's copy has only in-frame clones and lacks some. The DNA gave D and trimming, while V, J and clone size come from that table. This sample carries about 230,000 clones, roughly 90% of them seen once, and the ten largest clones take about 4%. Sample: PBMCs or T cells enriched from blood (not recorded which). The receptor comes from a woman aged 30 to 39 with acute COVID-19.

CDR3 DNA sequence: TGTGCCAGCAGTTGGGGGGTCGCTAGCTCTGGAAACACCATATATTTT. Translation: CASSWGVASSGNTIYF. The chain links TRBV6-5 to TRBJ1-3; TRBD1 might be the D (5 bases). Germline V gives CDR1 MNHEY, CDR2 SVGAGI. CDR3 length: 16 residues. V was trimmed by 4 bases and J by 0 bases, leaving 13 bases between them.